The clone carrying this T cell receptor beta chain has only a few counts. Its antigen is unidentified. V was cut by 3 bases and J by 0 bases, with 17 bases left in between. This CDR3 spans 17 amino acids. The germline V gene has CDR1 LGHDT and CDR2 YNNKEL (reference sequence). The record originates from a study of T cell repertoires in cytomegalovirus infection. Study summary: CMV epitopes in the study were HLA-C-restricted (recently identified) and HLA-B-restricted (well studied). Overall study findings and caveats: Based on cumulative public TCR beta family frequency, carriers of CMV plus the relevant HLA were identified.

Using its own MiXCR run on the reads, TCRdb lists one record per CDR3 protein. The sample yields nearly 700,000 distinct CDR3 sequences, approximately 33% seen once. The sequence was obtained from a human donor in good health (CMV status not recorded). Some clones in this sample may be carry-over from other donors' samples. The chain couples TRBV3-1 to TRBJ2-5; D tentatively reads TRBD1 or TRBD2 (5 bases each). Sequencing was performed on cultured PBMCs, taken from culture after CMV antigen stimulation. The CDR3 spells CASSHVVGTAYQETQYF. Here the CDR3 DNA reads TGTGCCAGCAGCCATGTTGTCGGGACGGCCTACCAAGAGACCCAGTACTTC.